This T cell receptor beta chain was retrieved from a study of cytomegalovirus exposure and HLA in healthy donors. General study points: It is likely that the observed cluster of highly shared sequence variants was a sequencing artifact. Productive status was seen about 87% or about 30% of the time for most TCR beta V segments in an earlier analysis.

Both 60 Vbeta primers and 13 Jbeta primers went into the PCR. Produced via immunoSEQ multiplex PCR; TCRdb's table is partial and in-frame only. In the table there are 100,000 or so clones, 60% to 85% of which are singletons. Trimming cost V 1 base and J 4 bases, with 10 bases left between them. The CDR3 contains 14 residues. Germline V CDR1 and CDR2: SGHRS, YFSETQ. Remarks on this clone: Its antigen is unknown.

The TCR originated in a female donor in good health and CMV-seronegative. The sequenced material came from PBMCs. The genes are TRBV5-1 and TRBJ2-3; D perhaps matches TRBD1 (6 bases). CDR3: CASSLSAGADTQYF. DNA of the CDR3: TGCGCCAGCAGCTTGTCCGCAGGGGCAGATACGCAGTATTTT.